This T cell receptor beta chain was recovered during a study of beta chain features in type 1 diabetes. General study results and limits: In all four CD4+ subsets, TCRB CDR3 length was significantly, moderately reduced in type 1 diabetes. In type 1 diabetes patients, VDJ junctions had fewer insertions; deletions at these junctions were more frequent. Within the patient group, naive, central memory and Treg TCRB repertoires appeared more similar to each other than within healthy donors.

This CDR3 comprises 13 residues. Germline V lookup: CDR1 SNHLY, CDR2 FYNNEI. With 6 bases clipped from V and 6 bases from J, the junction kept 1 base outside the gene matches. Expressed TCRB transcripts were sequenced, since all the RNA that had been isolated was reverse transcribed. Clones were read by immunoSEQ multiplex PCR, and TCRdb kept only the in-frame ones, dropping some. This table has about 340,000 clones, 9.3% appearing once. This clone was found a few times. Antigen specificity is unknown. This sequence joins TRBV2 and TRBJ2-2; 10 nucleotides agree with TRBD1. Sequences were obtained from central memory CD4+ T cells from blood. This receptor was taken from a man younger than 45 with type 1 diabetes. CDR3: CASRGTGAGELFF. As DNA, the CDR3 is TGTGCCAGCAGGGGGACAGGGGCCGGGGAGCTGTTTTTT. Looking up the rest from reference TRBV2 and TRBJ2-2 gives the full variable domain: EPEVTQTPSHQVTQMGQEVILRCVPISNHLYFYWYRQILGQKVEFLVSFYNNEISEKSEIFDDQFSVERPDGSNFTLKIRSTKLEDSAMYFCASRGTGAGELFFGEGSRLTVL.